The 24 T cell receptor beta chains presented below share a single source sample, sequenced in a study of shared clonotypes between healthy human individuals. Sequencing used immunoSEQ multiplex PCR; TCRdb keeps in-frame clones, though not all of them. The sample yields over a million clones, approximately 96% seen once. Sequenced input: naive CD4+ T cells sorted from blood. Subset described: CD45RA+ positively selected. Receptors originate from a man younger than 45 in good health.

As for this clone: Other DNA sequences of this sample code for an identical CDR3. V usage is TRBV28 and J usage is TRBJ1-5; the D gene is possibly TRBD1 (5 bases). Germline V gives CDR1 MDHEN, CDR2 SYDVKM. This CDR3 is 15 amino acids long. V dropped 3 bases and J dropped 4 bases, with 13 bases sitting between them. The CDR3 region has the DNA TGTGCCAGCAGTTTCCCCGACAGACCGAATCAGCCCCAGCATTTT. Protein product: CASSFPDRPNQPQHF.

A single count supports this clone. The sample has other DNA sequences that encode this CDR3 too. This chain links TRBV7-9 with TRBJ2-7; D is uncertain. V was shortened by 3 bases and J by 0 bases, with 9 bases between the two germline ends. Germline V gene lookup returns CDR1 SEHNR and CDR2 FQNEAQ (reference sequence). The CDR3 is 14 amino acids. In DNA form, the CDR3 reads TGTGCCAGCAGCTTTGGCGGAGCCTCCTACGAGCAGTACTTC. Encoded protein: CASSFGGASYEQYF.

V and J are TRBV10-1 and TRBJ2-1; D call uncertain. V lost 0 bases and J lost 4, with 4 bases in between. Germline-derived CDR1 and CDR2 are WNHNN and SYGVQD (reference sequence). This CDR3 is 13 amino acids long. DNA of the CDR3: TGCGCCAGCAGTGAGTCCCTATACAATGAGCAGTTCTTC. Translation gives CASSESLYNEQFF.

The chain joins TRBV7-6 to TRBJ1-1; a weak D match, TRBD1 (5 bases). This CDR3 spans 15 amino acids. In germline, CDR1 is SGHVS, CDR2 FNYEAQ. V lost 4 bases to trimming and J lost 3 bases, with 15 bases between them. The CDR3 loop is CASSSSLGVYTEAFF. CDR3 bases: TGTGCCAGCAGCTCTAGCCTAGGGGTGTACACTGAAGCTTTCTTT.

The genes are TRBV5-1 and TRBJ2-2, with D possibly being TRBD2 (6 bases). The CDR3 is 15 residues long. With 1 base removed from V and 8 bases from J, the gap between germline ends came to 15 bases. Germline CDR1 and CDR2: SGHRS and YFSETQ. The CDR3 DNA sequence: TGCGCCAGCAGCTTGCGGCGGGACGGCAGTGGGGAGCTGTTTTTT. This sequence encodes CASSLRRDGSGELFF.

The genes are TRBV30 and TRBJ2-2, with D possibly TRBD1 on 6 matching bases. Germline V CDR1 and CDR2: GTSNPN, SVGIG (reference sequence). The CDR3 runs 13 residues. V was shortened by 1 base and J by 7 bases, with 10 bases between the two germline ends. The CDR3 nucleotides are TGTGCCTGGAGTGGACAGGTCAACGGGGAGCTGTTTTTT. Protein: CAWSGQVNGELFF.

The rearrangement links TRBV5-4 to TRBJ2-1, with D uncertain. Germline V lookup: CDR1 SGHNT, CDR2 YYREEE (reference sequence). The V and J ends lost 2 bases and 4 bases respectively, with 7 bases between them. The CDR3 consists of 13 residues. The CDR3 coding sequence is TGTGCCAGCAGCTTCGGCAGGTACAATGAGCAGTTCTTC. Translated: CASSFGRYNEQFF.

This chain joins TRBV5-1 and TRBJ2-3, with a possible D match to TRBD1 (5 bases). The germline V gene has CDR1 SGHRS and CDR2 YFSETQ. The CDR3 runs 16 residues. V gave up 4 bases and J gave up 4 bases, with 19 bases separating them. CDR3 in amino acids: CASSPRGSRWADTQYF. For the CDR3, the DNA is TGCGCCAGCAGCCCTAGGGGTTCTCGGTGGGCAGATACGCAGTATTTT.

The chain joins TRBV5-6 to TRBJ2-1; D gene unclear. The CDR3 extends over 13 amino acids. CDR1 SGHDT and CDR2 YYEEEE come from the germline V gene. Trimming took 2 bases from V and 3 from J, leaving 6 bases between them. CDR3: CASSFEVYNEQFF. The CDR3, as DNA: TGTGCCAGCAGCTTCGAGGTCTACAATGAGCAGTTCTTC.

The J gene is TRBJ2-5, the V gene TRBV6-5; D uncertain. V was clipped by 0 bases and J by 4 bases, with 9 bases between them. This CDR3 spans 14 amino acids. The V gene's germline CDR1 is MNHEY and CDR2 SVGAGI. This chain's CDR3 is CASSYSQLAETQYF. DNA of the CDR3: TGTGCCAGCAGTTACTCGCAGTTAGCAGAGACCCAGTACTTC.

The chain carries TRBV28 and TRBJ1-2; weak D call: TRBD1 (6 bases). The CDR3 length is 13 residues. V was shortened by 5 bases and J by 7 bases, with 14 bases between the two germline ends. Per the germline V gene, CDR1 is MDHEN and CDR2 is SYDVKM. Here the CDR3 reads CASSLPGHRGYTF. The CDR3 DNA reads as TGTGCCAGCAGTCTTCCGGGACACCGTGGCTACACCTTC.

To note about this clone: The identical CDR3 is also encoded by other nucleotide sequences in the sample. The V and J genes are TRBV5-1 and TRBJ1-4; D unresolved. This CDR3 has 13 amino acids. Germline V lookup: CDR1 SGHRS, CDR2 YFSETQ. Trimming pared 5 bases from V and 0 bases from J, leaving 5 bases between. CDR3: CASRRATNEKLFF. CDR3 nucleotide sequence: TGCGCCAGCAGGAGGGCAACTAATGAAAAACTGTTTTTT.

This chain links TRBV7-6 with TRBJ2-7, with 7 bases that match TRBD2. Germline trimming cut 1 base from V and 3 bases from J; bases unmatched to any gene: 3. CDR1 is SGHVS, CDR2 FNYEAQ, per germline. The CDR3 has 14 amino acids. CDR3 bases: TGTGCCAGCAGCTTAGGGGCTAGCGGCTACGAGCAGTACTTC. Amino acids: CASSLGASGYEQYF.

This chain connects TRBV7-9 to TRBJ2-2; D possibly uses TRBD1 or TRBD2 (5 bases each). Germline lookup yields CDR1 SEHNR and CDR2 FQNEAQ (reference sequence). Trimming took 5 bases from V and 5 from J, leaving 15 bases between them. This CDR3 spans 15 amino acids. CDR3 DNA: TGTGCCAGCAGCAACGGGGCCCTTGTAACCGGGGAGCTGTTTTTT. Its translation: CASSNGALVTGELFF.

The chain employs TRBV6-1 and TRBJ1-5; D ambiguous. V lost 3 bases, J lost 9 bases, and 15 bases lay in between. Germline V gene lookup returns CDR1 MNHNS and CDR2 SASEGT. This CDR3 has 14 amino acids. The CDR3 is CASSDAPGLTPQHF. The CDR3 nucleotides read TGTGCCAGCAGTGATGCCCCGGGGTTGACGCCCCAGCATTTT.

This chain links TRBV6-5 with TRBJ2-1; tentatively, D is TRBD2 (5 bases). Deletions cut 6 bases from V and 14 bases from J, with 11 bases between. The germline V gene has CDR1 MNHEY and CDR2 SVGAGI. This CDR3 comprises 10 residues. The CDR3 DNA reads TGTGCCAGCAGCCTGGGAGAGGAGTTCTTC. This sequence encodes CASSLGEEFF.

The rearrangement joins TRBV4-3 to TRBJ2-1; no definite D call. Trimming cost V 2 bases and J 10 bases, with 6 bases left between them. This CDR3 is 11 amino acids long. CDR1 LGHNA and CDR2 YSLEER come from the germline V gene. The CDR3 sequence: CASSQNREQFF. The CDR3 bases are TGCGCCAGCAGCCAAAACCGAGAGCAGTTCTTC.

The chain links TRBV18 to TRBJ1-4; D possibly corresponds to TRBD1 (6 bases). Looked up from germline, CDR1 is KGHSH and CDR2 is LQKENI. V was pared by 3 bases and J by 8 bases, with 13 bases between. The CDR3 runs 14 residues. Here the CDR3 reads CASSPLTGVEKLFF. The DNA for the CDR3 is TGTGCCAGCTCACCTTTGACAGGAGTCGAAAAACTGTTTTTT.

The chain recombines TRBV7-9 with TRBJ2-1, with 14 bases aligning to TRBD2. The V gene end was trimmed by 4 bases and the J gene end by 7 bases; junction bases not matched to a gene: 6. Germline V lookup: CDR1 SEHNR, CDR2 FQNEAQ (reference sequence). This CDR3 has 16 amino acids. Here the CDR3 DNA reads TGTGCCAGCAGCTCCCCACGACTAGCGGGAGGGAATGAGCAGTTCTTC. Amino acid sequence: CASSSPRLAGGNEQFF.

The rearrangement joins TRBV7-9 to TRBJ2-3, with D possibly called TRBD1 or TRBD2 (5 bases each). The germline V and J ends were trimmed by 2 bases and 4 bases, with 13 bases remaining between them. CDR1 is SEHNR and CDR2 is FQNEAQ in the germline V gene (reference sequence). This CDR3 spans 15 amino acids. The CDR3 coding sequence is TGTGCCAGCAGCTTATTGGGGGTAAGGGCAGATACGCAGTATTTT. This encodes CASSLLGVRADTQYF.

This clone was counted between two and nine times. Other DNA sequences in the sample encode the same CDR3. The chain joins TRBV5-1 to TRBJ1-1; D is unresolved. Trimming pared 0 bases from V and 4 bases from J, leaving 4 bases between. Germline V lookup: CDR1 SGHRS, CDR2 YFSETQ. The CDR3 covers 12 residues. Here the CDR3 reads CASSLVGTEAFF. CDR3 coding DNA: TGCGCCAGCAGCTTGGTCGGCACTGAAGCTTTCTTT.

The sample holds one count of this clone. The V and J genes are TRBV5-1 and TRBJ2-7; 8 positions match TRBD1. Germline assignment: CDR1 SGHRS and CDR2 YFSETQ. Losses at the gene ends were 4 bases for V and 3 bases for J; bases not matched to a gene: 9. This CDR3 is built from 15 residues. Written as DNA, the CDR3 is TGCGCCAGCAGCCCGCCCGGACAGGGCCTCTACGAGCAGTACTTC. Residues: CASSPPGQGLYEQYF.

This chain uses TRBV2 with TRBJ2-7, with TRBD2 matching 10 bases. The CDR3 is 13 residues long. Looked up from germline, CDR1 is SNHLY and CDR2 is FYNNEI. The ends lost 8 bases at V and 3 bases at J; junction bases unmatched: 4. The CDR3 loop is CASRTSGYYEQYF. The CDR3 DNA reads TGTGCCAGCCGGACTAGCGGATACTACGAGCAGTACTTC.

This chain uses TRBV11-1 with TRBJ2-5, with D possibly being TRBD1 (6 bases). This CDR3 has 17 residues. The V end was cut by 5 bases, the J end by 3 bases, with 22 bases between. Germline lookup yields CDR1 SGHAT and CDR2 FQDESV (reference sequence). The CDR3 nucleotides are TGTGCCAGCAGCAAAAAAGGCCCCCCAGGGGCCAAAGAGACCCAGTACTTC. It codes for CASSKKGPPGAKETQYF. The full variable domain, rest sourced from reference TRBV11-1 and TRBJ2-5, is EAEVAQSPRYKITEKSQAVAFWCDPISGHATLYWYRQILGQGPELLVQFQDESVVDDSQLPKDRFSAERLKGVDSTLKIQPAELGDSAMYLCASSKKGPPGAKETQYFGPGTRLLVL.